This T cell receptor beta chain was recovered during a study of shared clonotypes between healthy human individuals. Points from the study as a whole: When compared with the clonotypes that were shared by all four sorted-subset donors, the non-shared clonotypes turned out to have lower generation probabilities. Sharing across four donors was seen in around 5.1% of naive CD4 clonotypes.

Details on this clone: As yet, its antigen is unknown.

V shed 0 bases and J shed 4 bases, with 13 bases lying between them. Germline V gene sequence: CDR1 SGHAT, CDR2 FQNNGV. CDR3 size: 15 residues. The assay was immunoSEQ multiplex PCR, and TCRdb's table has in-frame clones only and misses some. The sample has approximately 95,000 clones, less than 80% seen once. What CD8 memory combined were CD45RO+ cells and CCR7-negative CD45RA+ TemRA cells. The receptor's source is a young man in good health. The chain has TRBV11-2 and TRBJ2-7; D unclear. The source material was memory CD8+ T cells sorted from blood. Documented subset: CD45RO+ cells pooled with CCR7-negative TemRA cells. The CDR3 DNA reads as TGTGCCAGCAGCTTAGAGGAGCCTCCTAATTACGAGCAGTACTTC. As protein: CASSLEEPPNYEQYF.